This entry concerns a single T cell receptor (beta chain). Its antigen is still unknown. This sample is drawn from a study of T cell responses to AZD1222 COVID-19 vaccine. Notes on the study in general: Nearly half of unique spike-specific TCRs reportedly avoided B.1.351 and B.1.1.7 mutated regions.

Clones were read by immunoSEQ multiplex PCR, and TCRdb kept only the in-frame ones, dropping some. The sample records over 110,000 clones, 75% to 90% being singletons. Germline loops: CDR1 MDHEN, CDR2 SYDVKM. V shed 3 bases and J shed 6 bases, with 26 bases lying between them. The CDR3 is 18 amino acids. This TCR came from an adult who received the AZD1222 COVID-19 vaccine. The sample here was peripheral blood, taken 28 days after the second AZD1222 dose. J is TRBJ1-2 and V is TRBV28, with D maybe TRBD1 (5 bases). CDR3: CASSFPPRLGVRTNGYTF. The CDR3 DNA reads as TGTGCCAGCAGTTTCCCCCCGAGATTGGGGGTAAGAACTAATGGCTACACCTTC.